The 30 T cell receptor beta chains reported below all come from one sample, sequenced in a study of control samples from healthy donors and cancer patients. The protocol was immunoSEQ multiplex PCR, while the TCRdb copy is restricted to in-frame clones and leaves out a portion. Of about 250,000 clones listed, more than 65% were seen once; the top ten hold 13%. The sequencing input was PBMCs. The receptors come from a woman aged 60-75 years with lung cancer.

The V and J genes are TRBV4-1 and TRBJ1-4; a possible D gene is TRBD1 (5 bases). The CDR3 consists of 17 residues. Germline CDR1 is MGHRA and CDR2 is YSYEKL. Trimming cost V 4 bases and J 0 bases, with 15 bases left between them. CDR3 sequence reads: CASSLPRGSSTNEKLFF. The CDR3 coding sequence is TGCGCCAGCAGCCTCCCTCGGGGGAGTTCAACTAATGAAAAACTGTTTTTT.

V gene TRBV2 combines with J gene TRBJ1-1, with D perhaps TRBD1 (5 bases). The CDR3 runs to 15 residues. Trimming took off 3 bases at V and 3 bases at J, with 14 bases between the two ends. CDR1 SNHLY and CDR2 FYNNEI come from the germline V gene. Here the CDR3 DNA reads TGTGCCAGCAGTGACCGCCGGTCGGGGGACACTGAAGCTTTCTTT. Its translation is CASSDRRSGDTEAFF.

J is TRBJ1-5 and V is TRBV19; TRBD1 is a possible D gene (5 bases). This CDR3 is built from 16 residues. Germline loops: CDR1 LNHDA, CDR2 SQIVND (reference sequence). The V end lost 8 bases, the J end lost 1 base, and 18 bases lay between the germline ends. Here the CDR3 reads CASQASWGGSNQPQHF. For the CDR3, the DNA is TGTGCCAGTCAGGCCTCGTGGGGCGGGAGCAATCAGCCCCAGCATTTT.

The gene calls are TRBV27 and TRBJ2-7, with a tentative D call TRBD2 (5 bases). The CDR3 spans 17 residues. Trimming stripped 6 bases from V and 2 bases from J, with 23 bases between. Germline CDR1 reads MNHEY; CDR2 reads SMNVEV (reference sequence). CDR3 region: CASRDLNGGGKPYEQYF. CDR3 bases: TGTGCCAGCAGAGATTTAAATGGAGGTGGCAAACCCTACGAGCAGTACTTC.

V gene TRBV29-1 combines with J gene TRBJ2-2, with D perhaps matching TRBD1 (6 bases). Trimming shortened V by 4 bases and J by 3 bases, and 9 bases separated the two germline ends. CDR1 and CDR2 (germline): SQVTM, ANQGSEA. The CDR3 runs 13 residues. DNA for the CDR3: TGCAGCGTTGCCAGGGGAGACACCGGGGAGCTGTTTTTT. It specifies CSVARGDTGELFF.

The CDR3 is CASSQDGSGRGNEQFF. Written as DNA, the CDR3 is TGTGCCAGCAGCCAAGATGGTAGCGGGAGGGGCAATGAGCAGTTCTTC. The J gene is TRBJ2-1, the V gene TRBV3-1 (or the pseudogene TRBV3-2), with 11 bases lining up with TRBD2. The ends lost 0 bases at V and 6 bases at J; junction bases unmatched: 4. Germline CDR1 LGHDT, CDR2 YNNKEL (reference sequence). CDR3 length equals 16 residues.

The CDR3 here is CASSETSFRPEAFF. The DNA of the CDR3 is TGCGCCAGCAGTGAGACCAGTTTCCGCCCTGAAGCTTTCTTT. The J gene is TRBJ1-1, the V gene TRBV10-2; unclear D gene. The CDR3 loop spans 14 amino acids. The germline V gene has CDR1 WSHSY and CDR2 SAAADI. V was shortened by 2 bases and J by 6 bases, with 13 bases between the two germline ends.

The CDR3 protein is CASKPYGTSGSGETQYF. The CDR3 DNA reads as TGTGCCAGCAAGCCCTATGGGACTAGCGGGAGCGGCGAGACCCAGTACTTC. The rearrangement joins TRBV27 to TRBJ2-5, with 14 bases lining up with TRBD2. The junction had 12 bases not matched to a gene; V was cut back by 7 bases and J by 5 bases. There are 17 residues in the CDR3. From germline, CDR1 is MNHEY and CDR2 SMNVEV (reference sequence).

The chain joins TRBV15 to TRBJ1-2; TRBD1 matches at 7 bases. Per germline, CDR1 LNHNV and CDR2 YYDKDF (reference sequence). Trimming took 1 base from V and 1 from J; bases not matched to a gene: 0. This CDR3 comprises 14 residues. CDR3 amino acids: CATSRGDSNYGYTF. The CDR3 region has the DNA TGTGCCACCAGCAGAGGGGACAGTAACTATGGCTACACCTTC.

This chain uses TRBV7-9 with TRBJ2-1; D is undetermined. The CDR3 runs 14 residues. Germline V gives CDR1 SEHNR, CDR2 FQNEAQ (reference sequence). The germline V and J ends were trimmed by 6 bases and 3 bases, with 12 bases remaining between them. The CDR3 region is CASSTGWDYNEQFF. Here the CDR3 DNA reads TGTGCCAGCAGTACTGGCTGGGACTACAATGAGCAGTTCTTC. Full variable domain (rest looked up from reference TRBV7-9 and TRBJ2-1): DTGVSQNPRHKITKRGQNVTFRCDPISEHNRLYWYRQTLGQGPEFLTYFQNEAQLEKSRLLSDRFSAERPKGSFSTLEIQRTEQGDSAMYLCASSTGWDYNEQFFGPGTRLTVL.

The V call is TRBV19, the J call TRBJ2-2; D is perhaps TRBD1 or TRBD2 (6 bases each). The germline V gene has CDR1 LNHDA and CDR2 SQIVND (reference sequence). CDR3 size: 16 residues. The germline V and J ends were trimmed by 1 base and 3 bases, with 12 bases remaining between them. The CDR3 sequence is CASSIVRGAYTGELFF. In DNA form, the CDR3 reads TGTGCCAGTAGTATAGTTAGGGGGGCGTACACCGGGGAGCTGTTTTTT.

DNA for the CDR3: TGTGCCATCAGCGGGACAGGTGTTTGGGAGCAGTACTTC. Translating it yields CAISGTGVWEQYF. This chain uses TRBV10-3 with TRBJ2-7, with 8 nucleotides matching TRBD1. Germline assignment: CDR1 ENHRY and CDR2 SYGVKD. The V and J ends lost 6 bases and 7 bases, in that order; junction bases with no gene match: 8. This CDR3 has 13 amino acids.

The gene calls are TRBV20-1 and TRBJ2-7, with a weak D call TRBD1 (5 bases). CDR3 length: 11 amino acids. Germline values: CDR1 DFQATT, CDR2 SNEGSKA (reference sequence). V lost 7 bases to trimming and J lost 5 bases, with 12 bases between them. The CDR3 spells CSVGQGNEQYF. The CDR3 region has the DNA TGCAGTGTCGGTCAGGGCAACGAGCAGTACTTC.

This clone was observed many times. The chain recombines TRBV27 with TRBJ1-5, with 9 bases aligning to TRBD1. V lost 5 bases and J lost 6; bases outside the gene matches: 2. Germline CDR1 reads MNHEY; CDR2 reads SMNVEV (reference sequence). CDR3 length: 13 amino acids. CDR3 protein: CASSQDRGQPQHF. The CDR3 bases are TGTGCCAGCAGTCAGGACAGGGGTCAGCCCCAGCATTTT.

The chain employs TRBV5-1 and TRBJ2-1; a possible D gene is TRBD2 (6 bases). The CDR3 spans 16 residues. Germline V gene lookup returns CDR1 SGHRS and CDR2 YFSETQ. The ends were cut back, 2 bases at V and 0 bases at J, with 12 bases in the middle. CDR3 protein: CASSFGGTTSYNEQFF. CDR3 sequence (DNA): TGCGCCAGCAGCTTTGGGGGGACCACCTCCTACAATGAGCAGTTCTTC.

The chain carries TRBV7-9 and TRBJ2-1, with D possibly TRBD2 on 5 matching bases. The ends were cut back, 4 bases at V and 0 bases at J, with 10 bases in the middle. The V gene's germline CDR1 is SEHNR and CDR2 FQNEAQ (reference sequence). CDR3 length: 15 amino acids. CDR3 in amino acids: CASSYGDSSYNEQFF. The CDR3, as DNA: TGTGCCAGCAGCTACGGGGATAGCTCCTACAATGAGCAGTTCTTC.

The chain is built from TRBV9 and TRBJ2-5, with D perhaps matching TRBD1 or TRBD2 (5 bases each). With 3 bases removed from V and 5 bases from J, the gap between germline ends came to 20 bases. The CDR3 has 16 residues. Germline CDR1 reads SGDLS; CDR2 reads YYNGEE. The CDR3 loop reads CASSAASGTSWETQYF. CDR3 coding DNA: TGTGCCAGCAGCGCCGCCTCCGGGACGTCCTGGGAGACCCAGTACTTC.

This clone was recorded a few times. The chain uses TRBV28 and TRBJ1-2; no firm D call. CDR3 length equals 14 residues. V lost 3 bases to trimming and J lost 2 bases, with 10 bases between them. CDR1 is MDHEN and CDR2 is SYDVKM in the germline V gene. The CDR3 is CASSLMGKNYGYTF. The DNA for the CDR3 is TGTGCCAGCAGTTTGATGGGGAAAAACTATGGCTACACCTTC.

The gene calls are TRBV4-1 and TRBJ1-3; 7 nucleotides line up with TRBD1. Germline CDR1 is MGHRA and CDR2 is YSYEKL. This CDR3 is built from 16 residues. With V trimmed by 3 bases and J by 0 bases, 5 bases remained unmatched. CDR3 DNA: TGCGCCAGCAGCCATATGGACAGGTCCTCTGGAAACACCATATATTTT. This gives the protein CASSHMDRSSGNTIYF.

V and J are TRBV7-9 and TRBJ1-1; 8 nucleotides match TRBD1. The ends lost 5 bases at V and 10 bases at J; junction bases unmatched: 18. Germline V lookup: CDR1 SEHNR, CDR2 FQNEAQ (reference sequence). The CDR3 loop spans 16 amino acids. The CDR3 sequence: CASSGLSSRQGAGAFF. CDR3 bases: TGTGCCAGCAGCGGCCTCTCGAGCCGGCAGGGGGCGGGAGCTTTCTTT. Based on the CDR3 plus reference TRBV7-9 and TRBJ1-1, the full variable domain is DTGVSQNPRHKITKRGQNVTFRCDPISEHNRLYWYRQTLGQGPEFLTYFQNEAQLEKSRLLSDRFSAERPKGSFSTLEIQRTEQGDSAMYLCASSGLSSRQGAGAFFGQGTRLTVV.

CDR3 sequence: CASSPGFGTEAFF. CDR3 in DNA: TGTGCCAGCAGCCCCGGATTTGGCACTGAAGCTTTCTTT. V gene TRBV3-1 (or the pseudogene TRBV3-2) combines with J gene TRBJ1-1; D call uncertain. Per the germline V gene, CDR1 is LGHDT and CDR2 is YNNKEL (reference sequence). There are 13 residues in the CDR3. Trimming left V 4 bases short and J 4 bases short, with 10 bases between.

The gene calls are TRBV9 and TRBJ2-3, with D perhaps matching TRBD2 (5 bases). CDR1 SGDLS and CDR2 YYNGEE come from the germline V gene. V lost 0 bases to trimming and J lost 6 bases, with 11 bases between them. The CDR3 has 14 residues. DNA for the CDR3: TGTGCCAGCAGCGTAGACGTCTTAGCGGATACGCAGTATTTT. It yields the protein CASSVDVLADTQYF.

The chain carries TRBV5-8 and TRBJ2-3; D is perhaps TRBD1 or TRBD2 (5 bases each). The CDR3 runs 14 residues. Germline V lookup: CDR1 SGHTS, CDR2 YDEGEE. Between the trimmed V and J ends, which lost 7 bases and 4 bases, there was a span of 16 bases. The CDR3 protein is CASDPKGDADTQYF. The CDR3 region has the DNA TGTGCCAGCGATCCGAAAGGGGACGCAGATACGCAGTATTTT. The full variable domain, rest sourced from reference TRBV5-8 and TRBJ2-3, is EAGVTQSPTHLIKTRGQQATLRCSPISGHTSVYWYQQALGLGLQFLLWYDEGEERNRGNFPPRFSGRQFPNYSSELNVNALELEDSALYLCASDPKGDADTQYFGPGTRLTVL.

The chain couples TRBV19 to TRBJ1-1, with D possibly matching TRBD1 (6 bases). This CDR3 comprises 15 residues. Looked up from germline, CDR1 is LNHDA and CDR2 is SQIVND (reference sequence). Trimming stripped 6 bases from V and 6 bases from J, with 20 bases between. CDR3 coding DNA: TGTGCCAGTAGCCCCGTTCAAAGGGGGACCGCTGAAGCTTTCTTT. Translation: CASSPVQRGTAEAFF.

This clone has a count of ten or more. The rearrangement uses TRBV18 and TRBJ2-1, with 10 bases lining up with TRBD1. The CDR3 runs to 14 residues. Germline V lookup: CDR1 KGHSH, CDR2 LQKENI. The junction had 4 bases not matched to a gene; V was cut back by 4 bases and J by 7 bases. This CDR3 is CASSLTGGFNEQFF. The DNA for the CDR3 is TGTGCCAGCTCACTGACAGGGGGCTTTAATGAGCAGTTCTTC.

The CDR3 DNA reads as TGCAGCGTTGACCGGGGGGGACAGGGCAACTATGGCTACACCTTC. Translation gives CSVDRGGQGNYGYTF. This chain joins TRBV29-1 and TRBJ1-2; 9 positions agree with TRBD1. CDR3 size: 15 residues. The V segment lost 3 bases and the J segment 2 bases; nucleotides outside the gene matches: 7. CDR1 and CDR2 (germline): SQVTM, ANQGSEA.

This chain connects TRBV6-2 or TRBV6-3 to TRBJ1-5, with D possibly matching TRBD1 (6 bases). The CDR3 extends over 15 amino acids. Germline-derived CDR1 and CDR2 are MNHEY and SVGEGT. V lost 1 base and J lost 5, with 12 bases in between. CDR3 sequence reads: CASSYWRGRDQPQHF. The CDR3 bases are TGTGCCAGCAGTTACTGGCGGGGGCGCGATCAGCCCCAGCATTTT.

The rearrangement links TRBV10-3 to TRBJ1-2, with a possible D match to TRBD1 (6 bases). Germline-derived CDR1 and CDR2 are ENHRY and SYGVKD. V lost 5 bases and J lost 3, with 28 bases in between. The CDR3 has 19 amino acids. The CDR3 DNA is TGTGCCATCAGTTCCAGTCTATCGACAGGCCCCGAATGGGACTATGGCTACACCTTC. Encoded protein: CAISSSLSTGPEWDYGYTF.

The chain carries TRBV9 and TRBJ2-5; the D gene is possibly TRBD1 (6 bases). The CDR3 runs to 15 residues. V lost 3 bases and J 4 bases, leaving 16 bases between the germline ends. CDR1 and CDR2 (germline): SGDLS, YYNGEE. This CDR3 reads CASSAHTGSLETQYF. CDR3 coding DNA: TGTGCCAGCAGCGCCCATACAGGGTCTCTAGAGACCCAGTACTTC.

This clone was counted between two and nine times. This chain uses TRBV5-6 with TRBJ1-5; the D is unclear. The CDR3 consists of 14 residues. The germline CDR1 and CDR2 sequences are SGHDT and YYEEEE. V gave up 0 bases and J gave up 4 bases, with 8 bases separating them. In DNA, the CDR3 is TGTGCCAGCAGCTTGGGGACTAAGAATCAGCCCCAGCATTTT. Its translation: CASSLGTKNQPQHF. Full variable domain (missing parts from reference TRBV5-6 and TRBJ1-5): DAGVTQSPTHLIKTRGQQVTLRCSPKSGHDTVSWYQQALGQGPQFIFQYYEEEERQRGNFPDRFSGHQFPNYSSELNVNALLLGDSALYLCASSLGTKNQPQHFGDGTRLSIL.